A single sample is the source of the 28 T cell receptor beta chains below, sequenced in a study of fetal regulatory T cell absence and autoimmunity. The data were produced by immunoSEQ multiplex PCR, yet TCRdb's version contains in-frame clones alone and is incomplete. The sample yields approximately 46,000 clones, roughly 80% seen once. Material: cord blood. The receptors originated from a newborn boy with IPEX syndrome.

The chain couples TRBV10-3 to TRBJ2-1, with TRBD2 as a possible D gene (5 bases). Germline V gene sequence: CDR1 ENHRY, CDR2 SYGVKD. This CDR3 comprises 12 residues. Trimming removed 3 bases from V and 9 bases from J, with 9 bases in between. The DNA of the CDR3 is TGTGCCATCAGTGAATCTAGCTTTGAGCAGTTCTTC. Its protein is CAISESSFEQFF.

J is TRBJ2-3 and V is TRBV21-1; TRBD2 is taken as the D call from the table, unchecked against the DNA. TRBV21-1 is reported as a pseudogene. The CDR3 covers 16 residues. The CDR3 protein is CASSKRASGETDTQYF. DNA of the CDR3: TGTGCCAGCAGCAAACGGGCTAGCGGGGAAACAGATACGCAGTATTTT.

This clone occurred once. The chain joins TRBV7-2 to TRBJ2-2, with 10 bases aligning to TRBD2. The CDR3 runs 17 residues. Germline trimming cut 5 bases from V and 7 bases from J; bases unmatched to any gene: 13. Germline lookup yields CDR1 SGHTA and CDR2 FQGNSA. CDR3 nucleotides: TGTGCCAGCAGCCCCCCGCTAGCGGGGGACCGAGGCGGGGAGCTGTTTTTT. Encoded protein: CASSPPLAGDRGGELFF.

CDR3 protein: CASSDLGGQGAETQYF. The CDR3 DNA is TGTGCCAGCAGTGACCTCGGAGGGCAGGGGGCAGAGACCCAGTACTTC. The rearrangement joins TRBV6-1 to TRBJ2-5, with 8 bases that match TRBD1. Germline lookup yields CDR1 MNHNS and CDR2 SASEGT. The CDR3 length is 16 residues. V was clipped by 3 bases and J by 4 bases; unmatched bases: 10.

This clone showed up just once. V is TRBV5-4 and J is TRBJ2-3, with D tentatively TRBD1 or TRBD2 (6 bases each). The CDR3 consists of 15 residues. CDR1 is SGHNT and CDR2 is YYREEE in the germline V gene (reference sequence). Between the trimmed V and J ends, which lost 0 bases and 4 bases, there was a span of 12 bases. Written as DNA, the CDR3 is TGTGCCAGCAGCTTGGCGGGGGCAAGGGCAGATACGCAGTATTTT. Its translation is CASSLAGARADTQYF.

The rearrangement links TRBV20-1 to TRBJ2-7; D call uncertain. V lost 0 bases to trimming and J lost 3 bases, with 0 bases between them. Germline lookup yields CDR1 DFQATT and CDR2 SNEGSKA (reference sequence). The CDR3 loop spans 10 amino acids. CDR3 loop: CSARDYEQYF. The CDR3 bases are TGCAGTGCTAGAGACTACGAGCAGTACTTC.

This clone was seen only a few times. V gene TRBV11-2 combines with J gene TRBJ2-2; 7 nucleotides agree with TRBD2. The CDR3 length is 14 residues. After removal of 4 bases from V and 2 bases from J, the junction contained 1 base not matched to a gene. CDR1 and CDR2 from the germline V gene are SGHAT and FQNNGV. The CDR3 spells CASSWGLNTGELFF. DNA for the CDR3: TGTGCCAGCAGCTGGGGACTAAACACCGGGGAGCTGTTTTTT. The full variable domain, with the rest looked up from reference TRBV11-2 and TRBJ2-2, is EAGVAQSPRYKIIEKRQSVAFWCNPISGHATLYWYQQILGQGPKLLIQFQNNGVVDDSQLPKDRFSAERLKGVDSTLKIQPAKLEDSAVYLCASSWGLNTGELFFGEGSRLTVL.

The chain combines TRBV7-2 with TRBJ2-5, with D perhaps given as TRBD1 or TRBD2 (5 bases each). The germline CDR1 and CDR2 sequences are SGHTA and FQGNSA. Trimming took 1 base from V and 5 from J, leaving 8 bases between them. The CDR3 loop spans 13 amino acids. CDR3 sequence (DNA): TGTGCCAGCAGCTTAGAGAGGGGCGAGACCCAGTACTTC. Translation gives CASSLERGETQYF. Filled out from reference TRBV7-2 and TRBJ2-5, the complete variable domain reads GAGVSQSPSNKVTEKGKDVELRCDPISGHTALYWYRQSLGQGLEFLIYFQGNSAPDKSGLPSDRFSAERTGGSVSTLTIQRTQQEDSAVYLCASSLERGETQYFGPGTRLLVL.

This clone was seen once. This chain joins TRBV4-3 and TRBJ1-2, with D hard to call. The V end lost 0 bases, the J end lost 3 bases, and 14 bases lay between the germline ends. CDR3 length equals 16 residues. Per germline, CDR1 LGHNA and CDR2 YSLEER. The CDR3: CASSQDWRGRDYGYTF. The CDR3 DNA is TGCGCCAGCAGCCAAGATTGGCGGGGAAGGGACTATGGCTACACCTTC.

The rearrangement uses TRBV5-6 and TRBJ2-7; a possible D gene is TRBD2 (6 bases). This CDR3 is 14 amino acids long. V lost 4 bases to trimming and J lost 1 base, with 12 bases between them. From germline, CDR1 is SGHDT and CDR2 YYEEEE. The CDR3 loop reads CASSRGLSSYEQYF. The CDR3 coding sequence is TGTGCCAGCAGCAGGGGACTCTCGTCCTACGAGCAGTACTTC. Filled out from reference TRBV5-6 and TRBJ2-7, the complete variable domain reads DAGVTQSPTHLIKTRGQQVTLRCSPKSGHDTVSWYQQALGQGPQFIFQYYEEEERQRGNFPDRFSGHQFPNYSSELNVNALLLGDSALYLCASSRGLSSYEQYFGPGTRLTVT.

CDR3: CASSSAYEQYF. The CDR3 nucleotides read TGTGCCAGCAGCTCCGCCTACGAGCAGTACTTC. The chain uses TRBV11-3 and TRBJ2-7, with D hard to call. V was clipped by 4 bases and J by 2 bases, with 3 bases between them. CDR3 size: 11 residues. CDR1 is SGHNT, CDR2 YENEEA, per germline.

The chain has TRBV12-1 and TRBJ2-2; the D segment call TRBD1 is taken from the table without a DNA check. TRBV12-1 is deemed a pseudogene. The CDR3 totals 14 residues. The CDR3 bases are TGTGCCAGCAGCCCAGGGGGAGAGGCCGGGGAGCTGTTTTTT. This codes for CASSPGGEAGELFF.

V and J are TRBV5-1 and TRBJ2-1; D remains unclear. This CDR3 contains 13 residues. V gave up 1 base and J gave up 2 bases, with 4 bases separating them. CDR1 is SGHRS, CDR2 YFSETQ, per germline. The CDR3 sequence is CASSLYTYNEQFF. The CDR3 DNA follows: TGCGCCAGCAGCTTGTACACCTACAATGAGCAGTTCTTC.

CDR3 in amino acids: CASSEGANYGYTF. Here the CDR3 DNA reads TGTGCCAGCAGTGAGGGGGCTAACTATGGCTACACCTTC. This chain connects TRBV25-1 to TRBJ1-2; maybe TRBD1 (5 bases). V was clipped by 3 bases and J by 0 bases, with 5 bases between them. Looked up from germline, CDR1 is MGHDK and CDR2 is SYGVNS. The CDR3 has 13 residues.

The chain has TRBV6-5 and TRBJ2-1; no clear D. The CDR3 has 16 residues. The germline CDR1 and CDR2 sequences are MNHEY and SVGAGI. V lost 0 bases, J lost 2 bases, and 11 bases lay in between. For the CDR3, the DNA is TGTGCCAGCAGTTACTCAGGGCTAGGACCCTACAATGAGCAGTTCTTC. Translated: CASSYSGLGPYNEQFF.

The rearrangement uses TRBV1 and TRBJ2-3; the table's TRBD2 call for D was not verified on the DNA. TRBV1 is tagged as a pseudogene. The CDR3 is 15 amino acids. CDR3 in DNA: TGCACCAGCAGCCTAGCGGGAGGGCCAGTGGATACGCAGTATTTT. This encodes CTSSLAGGPVDTQYF.

As regards this clone: The conserved closing phenylalanine or tryptophan is absent in this CDR3, likely reflecting a read error. Because the CDR3's place on the DNA is in doubt, the DNA is left out and the CDR3 is given as listed by TCRdb. The J gene is TRBJ1-2, the V gene TRBV27; the table's D gene call, TRBD1, was not cross checked with the DNA. CDR1 MNHEY and CDR2 SMNVEV come from the germline V gene (reference sequence). The CDR3 is 10 residues long, ends included. CDR3 region: CASSCPDTPN.

The rearrangement joins TRBV5-1 to TRBJ2-1; D call uncertain. Trimming removed 2 bases at V and 4 bases at J, with 4 bases between. The CDR3 length is 12 residues. CDR1 and CDR2 (germline): SGHRS, YFSETQ. In DNA, the CDR3 is TGCGCCAGCAGCTTATCTTACAATGAGCAGTTCTTC. This sequence encodes CASSLSYNEQFF.

This sequence joins TRBV5-6 and TRBJ1-5; D remains ambiguous. In germline, CDR1 is SGHDT, CDR2 YYEEEE. The ends were cut back, 0 bases at V and 2 bases at J, with 9 bases in the middle. This CDR3 comprises 15 residues. The CDR3 sequence is CASSLGAGGNQPQHF. CDR3 in DNA: TGTGCCAGCAGCTTGGGGGCGGGAGGCAATCAGCCCCAGCATTTT. The entire variable domain, with the rest obtained from reference TRBV5-6 and TRBJ1-5, is as follows: DAGVTQSPTHLIKTRGQQVTLRCSPKSGHDTVSWYQQALGQGPQFIFQYYEEEERQRGNFPDRFSGHQFPNYSSELNVNALLLGDSALYLCASSLGAGGNQPQHFGDGTRLSIL.

J is TRBJ1-5 and V is TRBV14; a possible D gene is TRBD1 (6 bases). CDR1 is SGHDN, CDR2 FVKESK, per germline. The V end was cut by 4 bases, the J end by 0 bases, with 16 bases between. The CDR3 has 17 amino acids. CDR3: CASSLVRDTVSNQPQHF. In DNA, the CDR3 is TGTGCCAGCAGCCTCGTACGGGACACCGTTAGCAATCAGCCCCAGCATTTT. Combining the CDR3 with reference TRBV14 and TRBJ1-5 gives the whole variable domain EAGVTQFPSHSVIEKGQTVTLRCDPISGHDNLYWYRRVMGKEIKFLLHFVKESKQDESGMPNNRFLAERTGGTYSTLKVQPAELEDSGVYFCASSLVRDTVSNQPQHFGDGTRLSIL.

This chain connects TRBV4-1 to TRBJ2-7, with D unresolved. Trimming removed 5 bases from V and 7 bases from J, with 18 bases in between. The CDR3 loop spans 14 amino acids. In germline, CDR1 is MGHRA, CDR2 YSYEKL. This CDR3 is CASSKGRELGEQYF. DNA for the CDR3: TGCGCCAGCAGCAAGGGTCGAGAGCTAGGGGAGCAGTACTTC.

The chain employs TRBV9 and TRBJ2-3; no clear D gene. Germline CDR1 reads SGDLS; CDR2 reads YYNGEE. V lost 0 bases, J lost 0 bases, and 5 bases lay in between. CDR3 length: 14 residues. The CDR3 sequence: CASSVAISTDTQYF. CDR3 nucleotides: TGTGCCAGCAGCGTAGCAATAAGCACAGATACGCAGTATTTT. Together with reference TRBV9 and TRBJ2-3, the CDR3 gives the full variable domain: DSGVTQTPKHLITATGQRVTLRCSPRSGDLSVYWYQQSLDQGLQFLIQYYNGEERAKGNILERFSAQQFPDLHSELNLSSLELGDSALYFCASSVAISTDTQYFGPGTRLTVL.

The chain is built from TRBV29-1 and TRBJ2-1; 8 bases match TRBD2. Looked up from germline, CDR1 is SQVTM and CDR2 is ANQGSEA. V lost 7 bases and J lost 5; bases outside the gene matches: 10. The CDR3 consists of 14 residues. The CDR3 here is CSAVAGIYDNEQFF. In nucleotides, the CDR3 is TGCAGCGCCGTAGCGGGGATCTACGACAATGAGCAGTTCTTC.

This clone has a single count. V and J are TRBV4-3 and TRBJ2-7; 8 nucleotides line up with TRBD2. Per the germline V gene, CDR1 is LGHNA and CDR2 is YSLEER. The CDR3 is 15 residues long. V shed 2 bases and J 3 bases; nucleotides not matched to a gene: 6. The CDR3 nucleotides are TGCGCCAGCAGCCAATTTATGGGACTAGGCTACGAGCAGTACTTC. It encodes CASSQFMGLGYEQYF.

This clone appeared once. The V gene is TRBV29-1, the J gene TRBJ1-2, with D perhaps TRBD1 (5 bases). CDR3 length: 14 amino acids. The V and J ends lost 5 bases and 0 bases respectively, with 13 bases between them. Germline CDR1 is SQVTM and CDR2 is ANQGSEA. The CDR3 DNA reads as TGCAGCGTTCAAAACAGGCTTGCTAACTATGGCTACACCTTC. Translating gives CSVQNRLANYGYTF.

The chain uses TRBV19 and TRBJ1-1; tentative D call: TRBD1 (6 bases). The CDR3 consists of 14 residues. V lost 6 bases and J 8 bases, leaving 19 bases between the germline ends. The V gene's germline CDR1 is LNHDA and CDR2 SQIVND (reference sequence). The CDR3 region is CASRPQGTPSEAFF. Here the CDR3 DNA reads TGTGCCAGTAGGCCCCAGGGGACCCCATCGGAAGCTTTCTTT.

This clone was observed a few times. The chain couples TRBV11-3 to TRBJ2-7; no clear D gene. CDR1 is SGHNT, CDR2 YENEEA, per germline. The V end was cut by 0 bases, the J end by 5 bases, with 5 bases between. The length of the CDR3 is 12 residues. Written as DNA, the CDR3 is TGTGCCAGCAGCTTAGATGACCACGAGCAGTACTTC. It yields the protein CASSLDDHEQYF.

This clone was found once. The rearrangement uses TRBV27 and TRBJ2-2; D is uncertain. Germline V gives CDR1 MNHEY, CDR2 SMNVEV (reference sequence). CDR3 length: 14 residues. The V end was cut by 2 bases, the J end by 1 base, with 5 bases between. CDR3 residues: CASSLGVNTGELFF. The CDR3 DNA follows: TGTGCCAGCAGTTTAGGCGTGAACACCGGGGAGCTGTTTTTT.